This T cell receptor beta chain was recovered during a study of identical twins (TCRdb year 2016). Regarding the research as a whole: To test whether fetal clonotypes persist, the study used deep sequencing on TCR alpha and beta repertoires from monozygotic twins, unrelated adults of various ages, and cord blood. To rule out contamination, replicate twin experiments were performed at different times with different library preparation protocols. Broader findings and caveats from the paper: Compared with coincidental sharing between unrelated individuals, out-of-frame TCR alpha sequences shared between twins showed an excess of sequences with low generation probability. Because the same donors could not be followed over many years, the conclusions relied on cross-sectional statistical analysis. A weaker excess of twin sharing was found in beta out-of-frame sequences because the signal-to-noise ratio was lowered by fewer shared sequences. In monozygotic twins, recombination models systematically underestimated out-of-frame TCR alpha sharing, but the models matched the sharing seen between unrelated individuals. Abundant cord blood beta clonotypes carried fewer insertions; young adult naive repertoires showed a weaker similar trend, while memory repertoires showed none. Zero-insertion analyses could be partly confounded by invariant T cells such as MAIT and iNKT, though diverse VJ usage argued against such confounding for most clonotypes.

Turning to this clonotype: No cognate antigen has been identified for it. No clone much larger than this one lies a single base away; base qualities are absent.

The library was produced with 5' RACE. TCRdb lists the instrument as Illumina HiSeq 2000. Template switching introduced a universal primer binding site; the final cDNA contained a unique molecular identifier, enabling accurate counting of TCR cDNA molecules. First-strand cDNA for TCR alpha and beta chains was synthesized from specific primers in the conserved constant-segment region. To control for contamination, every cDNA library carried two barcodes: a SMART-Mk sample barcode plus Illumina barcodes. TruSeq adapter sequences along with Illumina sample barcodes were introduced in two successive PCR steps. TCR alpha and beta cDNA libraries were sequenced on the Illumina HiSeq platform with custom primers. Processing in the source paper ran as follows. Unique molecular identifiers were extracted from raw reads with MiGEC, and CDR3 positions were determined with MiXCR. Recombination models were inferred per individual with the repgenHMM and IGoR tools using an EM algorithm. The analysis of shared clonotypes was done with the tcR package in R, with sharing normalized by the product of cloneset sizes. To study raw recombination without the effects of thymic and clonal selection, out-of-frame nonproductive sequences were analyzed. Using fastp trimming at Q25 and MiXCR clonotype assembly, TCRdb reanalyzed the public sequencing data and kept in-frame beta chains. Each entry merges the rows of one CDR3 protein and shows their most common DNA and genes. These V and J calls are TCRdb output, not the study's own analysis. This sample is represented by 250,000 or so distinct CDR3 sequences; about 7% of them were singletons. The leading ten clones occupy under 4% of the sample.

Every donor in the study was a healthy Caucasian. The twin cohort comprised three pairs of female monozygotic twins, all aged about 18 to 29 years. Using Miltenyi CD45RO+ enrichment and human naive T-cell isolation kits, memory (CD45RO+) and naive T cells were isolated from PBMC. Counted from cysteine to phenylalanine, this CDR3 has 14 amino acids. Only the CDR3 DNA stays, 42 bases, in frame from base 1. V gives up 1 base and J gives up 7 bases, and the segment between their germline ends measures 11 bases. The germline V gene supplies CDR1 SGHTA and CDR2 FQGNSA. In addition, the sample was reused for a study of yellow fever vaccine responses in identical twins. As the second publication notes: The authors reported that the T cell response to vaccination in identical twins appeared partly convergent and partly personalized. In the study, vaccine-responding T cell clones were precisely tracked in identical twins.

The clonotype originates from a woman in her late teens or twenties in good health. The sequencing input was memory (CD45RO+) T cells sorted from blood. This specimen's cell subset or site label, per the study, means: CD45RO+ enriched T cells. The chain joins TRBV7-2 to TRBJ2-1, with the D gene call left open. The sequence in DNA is TGTGCCAGCAGCTTAGACCCAACAAGGAATGAGCAGTTCTTC. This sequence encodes CASSLDPTRNEQFF.